Listed below are T cell receptor beta chains from one sample, sequenced in a study of neurological immune-mediated disorders. Each CDR3 protein is one row after TCRdb ran MiXCR on the 5' RACE reads. The table shows 50,000 or so distinct CDR3 sequences, with around 3.5% occurring only once. Sequencing used PBMCs. All receptors come from a man in his forties or fifties with multiple sclerosis. CDR3s include the opening cysteine and the closing phenylalanine or tryptophan. The D gene is left open where the match is weak. Rows may omit the clone size; those that give it use once, few, many or a size class.

d_call	clone_size	v_call	j_call	cdr3_aa	cdr3_nt
-	many	TRBV12-3/TRBV12-4	TRBJ2-5	CASSSGVSETQYF	TGTGCCAGCAGTTCAGGGGTGTCAGAGACCCAGTACTTC
-	many	TRBV5-6	TRBJ2-1	CASSSGGAYNEQFF	TGTGCCAGCAGCTCGGGGGGCGCCTACAATGAGCAGTTCTTC
-	many	TRBV2	TRBJ1-2	CASSVLINYGYTF	TGTGCCAGCAGTGTGTTAATAAACTATGGCTACACCTTC
TRBD1	many	TRBV7-9	TRBJ1-2	CASSTGQGNYGYTF	TGTGCCAGCAGCACGGGACAGGGCAACTATGGCTACACCTTC
TRBD1	many	TRBV5-1	TRBJ2-2	CASSSGQGVFTGELFF	TGCGCCAGCAGCTCCGGACAGGGGGTCTTTACCGGGGAGCTGTTTTTT
TRBD2	many	TRBV20-1	TRBJ2-1	CSAPGLAGGDNEQFF	TGCAGTGCTCCCGGACTAGCGGGGGGGGACAATGAGCAGTTCTTC
TRBD1	many	TRBV5-1	TRBJ2-2	CASKTGGAESGELFF	TGCGCCAGCAAGACAGGGGGCGCAGAAAGCGGGGAGCTGTTTTTT
-	many	TRBV9	TRBJ2-3	CASSVKGGADTQYF	TGTGCCAGCAGCGTGAAGGGGGGGGCAGATACGCAGTATTTT
-	many	TRBV5-1	TRBJ2-2	CASSLDLGRANTGELFF	TGCGCCAGCAGCTTGGATCTGGGCAGGGCGAACACCGGGGAGCTGTTTTTT
-	many	TRBV24-1	TRBJ2-2	CATATGLNTGELFF	TGTGCCACGGCGACGGGGCTGAACACCGGGGAGCTGTTTTTT
-	many	TRBV12-3/TRBV12-4	TRBJ2-3	CASTPSTDTQYF	TGTGCCAGCACCCCGAGCACAGATACGCAGTATTTT
TRBD2	many	TRBV12-3/TRBV12-4	TRBJ2-1	CASSLPSGGTDEQFF	TGTGCCAGCAGTTTGCCCAGCGGGGGTACAGATGAGCAGTTCTTC
-	many	TRBV10-3	TRBJ2-5	CAISLRGETQYF	TGTGCCATCAGCCTACGGGGTGAGACCCAGTACTTC
-	many	TRBV28	TRBJ1-2	CATSRGGSYGYTF	TGTGCCACCTCGAGGGGCGGATCCTATGGCTACACCTTC
-	many	TRBV20-1	TRBJ2-1	CSARRAGAVYNEQFF	TGCAGTGCTAGAAGGGCCGGGGCCGTCTACAATGAGCAGTTCTTC
-	many	TRBV24-1	TRBJ1-2	CATSDGAFGYTF	TGTGCCACCAGTGATGGGGCGTTTGGCTACACCTTC
-	many	TRBV7-3	TRBJ1-5	CASSLIGNSNQPQHF	TGTGCCAGCAGCTTAATAGGGAATAGCAATCAGCCCCAGCATTTT
-	many	TRBV3-1	TRBJ1-1	CASSQRTPTREAFF	TGTGCCAGCAGCCAAAGGACCCCCACCCGTGAAGCTTTCTTT
-	-	TRBV5-1	TRBJ2-5	CASSSGRTQEAQYF	TGCGCCAGCAGCTCAGGGAGGACCCAAGAGGCCCAGTACTTC
-	many	TRBV15	TRBJ2-7	CATSRDSVRVGEQYF	TGTGCCACCAGCAGAGATTCCGTGCGAGTGGGCGAGCAGTACTTC
-	many	TRBV20-1	TRBJ1-5	CSARLELANQPQHF	TGCAGTGCTAGACTTGAACTCGCCAATCAGCCCCAGCATTTT
TRBD2	many	TRBV7-2	TRBJ2-1	CASSLPPLAGGLLEQFF	TGTGCCAGCAGCTTACCCCCCCTAGCGGGGGGGCTTCTTGAGCAGTTCTTC
TRBD1	many	TRBV20-1	TRBJ2-7	CSARGGQVDHEQYF	TGCAGTGCTAGGGGGGGACAGGTAGATCACGAGCAGTACTTC
TRBD1	many	TRBV6-5	TRBJ2-3	CASRGTAENTQYF	TGTGCCAGCAGGGGGACAGCGGAAAATACGCAGTATTTT
-	many	TRBV20-1	TRBJ2-7	CSARDRDKPTEQYF	TGCAGTGCTAGAGATAGGGACAAACCTACCGAGCAGTACTTC
-	many	TRBV7-9	TRBJ2-5	CASSLSSIQETQYF	TGTGCCAGCAGCTTGTCTAGTATCCAAGAGACCCAGTACTTC
TRBD2	many	TRBV4-1	TRBJ2-1	CASSPMTSGGAAYEQFF	TGCGCCAGCAGCCCGATGACTAGCGGGGGGGCCGCCTATGAGCAGTTCTTC
-	many	TRBV12-3/TRBV12-4	TRBJ1-2	CASSDQQGSGYTF	TGTGCCAGCAGTGATCAACAGGGCTCTGGCTACACCTTC
-	many	TRBV7-2	TRBJ2-3	CASSPFPGTIFGLTQYF	TGTGCCAGCAGCCCATTCCCCGGGACCATCTTTGGTTTGACGCAGTATTTT
TRBD1	many	TRBV4-1	TRBJ1-1	CASSQEPGVGQGLNTEAFF	TGCGCCAGCAGCCAAGAGCCGGGCGTGGGACAGGGGCTGAACACTGAAGCTTTCTTT
-	many	TRBV20-1	TRBJ2-1	CSARSLNNEQFF	TGCAGTGCCCGATCGTTAAACAATGAGCAGTTCTTC
TRBD1	many	TRBV4-1	TRBJ1-5	CASSQGPRGQGSQPQHF	TGCGCCAGCAGCCAAGGACCCCGGGGACAGGGGTCTCAGCCCCAGCATTTT
-	many	TRBV12-3/TRBV12-4	TRBJ1-5	CASSLEGGTQPQHF	TGTGCCAGCAGTTTAGAGGGGGGAACCCAGCCCCAGCATTTT
TRBD1	many	TRBV20-1	TRBJ2-7	CSARGWTGGDEQYF	TGCAGTGCTAGGGGGTGGACAGGGGGCGACGAGCAGTACTTC
-	many	TRBV5-1	TRBJ2-3	CASSSRGGSTDTQYF	TGCGCCAGCAGCTCCAGGGGAGGGAGCACAGATACGCAGTATTTT
-	many	TRBV3-1	TRBJ1-5	CASSQSAVNQPQHF	TGTGCCAGCAGCCAGTCGGCCGTCAATCAGCCCCAGCATTTT
TRBD2	many	TRBV3-1	TRBJ2-5	CASSSRGVIQYF	TGTGCCAGCAGCTCACGGGGGGTGATCCAGTACTTC
-	many	TRBV4-1	TRBJ2-2	CASSTSQPNTGELFF	TGCGCCAGCAGCACGTCCCAGCCAAACACCGGGGAGCTGTTTTTT
TRBD1	many	TRBV5-1	TRBJ2-3	CASSQMGQRWRTDTQYF	TGCGCCAGCAGCCAAATGGGACAGCGCTGGCGCACAGATACGCAGTATTTT
-	many	TRBV28	TRBJ2-7	CASSLYPYEQYF	TGTGCCAGCAGTTTATACCCCTACGAGCAGTACTTC
-	many	TRBV20-1	TRBJ1-6	CSAGPFAQSGSPLHF	TGCAGTGCCGGCCCTTTTGCCCAATCGGGGTCACCCCTCCACTTT
TRBD1	many	TRBV2	TRBJ2-6	CASRQQGALGANVLTF	TGTGCCAGCAGGCAACAGGGGGCACTTGGGGCCAACGTCCTGACTTTC
-	many	TRBV2	TRBJ1-4	CASSKLTGNEKLFF	TGTGCCAGCAGTAAATTGACAGGCAATGAAAAACTGTTTTTT
-	few	TRBV5-1	TRBJ1-3	CASSLAMGGNTIYF	TGCGCCAGCAGCTTGGCAATGGGAGGAAACACCATATATTTT
TRBD1	many	TRBV20-1	TRBJ2-7	CSARGDRGVHTYEQYF	TGCAGTGCTCGAGGGGACAGGGGTGTCCATACCTACGAGCAGTACTTC
TRBD2	many	TRBV20-1	TRBJ2-1	CSAGGVGFGFEQFF	TGCAGTGCCGGGGGGGTGGGTTTCGGGTTTGAGCAGTTCTTC
TRBD1	many	TRBV24-1	TRBJ1-2	CATSDGTGDNYGYTF	TGTGCCACCAGTGATGGGACAGGGGATAACTATGGCTACACCTTC
-	many	TRBV7-9	TRBJ2-7	CASSEQGSSYEQYF	TGTGCCAGCAGTGAACAGGGCAGCTCCTACGAGCAGTACTTC
TRBD1	many	TRBV7-3	TRBJ2-5	CASSLTGQGAETQYF	TGTGCCAGCAGCTTAACAGGACAGGGGGCTGAGACCCAGTACTTC
TRBD2	many	TRBV6-4	TRBJ2-3	CASSMSSGGAADTQYF	TGTGCCAGCAGTATGTCTAGCGGGGGGGCCGCAGATACGCAGTATTTT
-	many	TRBV2	TRBJ1-4	CASSEVTANEKLFF	TGTGCCAGCAGTGAAGTGACAGCGAATGAAAAACTGTTTTTT
TRBD2	many	TRBV12-3/TRBV12-4	TRBJ2-3	CASTLAGADTQYF	TGTGCCAGCACACTAGCGGGGGCAGATACGCAGTATTTT
TRBD2	many	TRBV4-1	TRBJ2-1	CASSQGLATSYNEQFF	TGCGCCAGCAGCCAAGGACTAGCGACCTCCTACAATGAGCAGTTCTTC
TRBD2	medium-sized	TRBV15	TRBJ2-3	CATSRSGEADTQYF	TGTGCCACCAGCAGGAGCGGGGAGGCAGATACGCAGTATTTT
TRBD1	many	TRBV18	TRBJ2-5	CASSPDRGPETQYF	TGTGCCAGCTCTCCAGACAGGGGGCCGGAGACCCAGTACTTC
TRBD2	many	TRBV7-9	TRBJ2-5	CASSLYRGVQETQYF	TGTGCCAGCAGCTTATACCGGGGGGTCCAAGAGACCCAGTACTTC
TRBD2	few	TRBV7-7	TRBJ2-1	CASSSSTAQASGGSYNEQFF	TGTGCTAGCAGTTCTAGTACGGCGCAGGCTAGCGGGGGGAGTTACAATGAGCAGTTCTTC
TRBD1	many	TRBV20-1	TRBJ2-7	CSAQGQGGSYEQYF	TGCAGTGCCCAAGGACAGGGGGGGTCCTACGAGCAGTACTTC
-	-	TRBV7-2	TRBJ1-2	CASSLEGLSGYTF	TGTGCCAGCAGCTTAGAAGGGTTATCTGGCTACACCTTC
-	many	TRBV5-1	TRBJ2-5	CASSFTGPNKQETQYF	TGCGCCAGCAGCTTCACAGGGCCAAATAAACAAGAGACCCAGTACTTC